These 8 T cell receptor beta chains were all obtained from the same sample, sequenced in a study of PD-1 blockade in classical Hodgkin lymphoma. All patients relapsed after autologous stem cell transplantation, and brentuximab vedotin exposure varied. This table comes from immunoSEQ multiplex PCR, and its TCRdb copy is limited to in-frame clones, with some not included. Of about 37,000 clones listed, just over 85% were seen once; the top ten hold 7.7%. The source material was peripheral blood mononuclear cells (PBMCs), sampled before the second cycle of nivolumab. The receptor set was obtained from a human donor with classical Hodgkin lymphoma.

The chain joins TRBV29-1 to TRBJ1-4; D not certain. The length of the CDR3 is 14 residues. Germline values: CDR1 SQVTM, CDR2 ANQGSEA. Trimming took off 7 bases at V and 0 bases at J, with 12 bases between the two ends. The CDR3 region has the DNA TGCAGCGGGTTGGGCTCTGCAACTAATGAAAAACTGTTTTTT. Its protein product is CSGLGSATNEKLFF.

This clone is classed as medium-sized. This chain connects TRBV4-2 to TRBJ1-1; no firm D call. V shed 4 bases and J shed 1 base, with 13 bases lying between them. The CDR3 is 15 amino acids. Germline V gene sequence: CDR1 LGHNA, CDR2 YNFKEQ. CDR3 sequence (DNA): TGTGCCAGCAGCCCATCGGTCCCCTCGAACACTGAAGCTTTCTTT. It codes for CASSPSVPSNTEAFF.

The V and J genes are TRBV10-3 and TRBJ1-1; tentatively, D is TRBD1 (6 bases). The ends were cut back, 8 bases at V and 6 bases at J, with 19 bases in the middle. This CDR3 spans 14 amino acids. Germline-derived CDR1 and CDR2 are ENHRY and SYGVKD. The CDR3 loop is CAIPGSPGEPEAFF. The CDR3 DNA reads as TGTGCCATCCCGGGCTCGCCAGGGGAGCCTGAAGCTTTCTTT.

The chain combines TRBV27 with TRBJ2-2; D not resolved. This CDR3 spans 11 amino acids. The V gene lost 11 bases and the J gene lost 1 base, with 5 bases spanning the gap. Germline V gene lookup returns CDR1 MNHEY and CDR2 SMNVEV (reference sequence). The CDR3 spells CAGKNTGELFF. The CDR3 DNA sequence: TGTGCCGGGAAGAACACCGGGGAGCTGTTTTTT.

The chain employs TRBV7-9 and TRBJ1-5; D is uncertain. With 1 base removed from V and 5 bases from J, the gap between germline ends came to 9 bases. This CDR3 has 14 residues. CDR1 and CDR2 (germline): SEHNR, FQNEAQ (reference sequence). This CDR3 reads CASSLGQWDQPQHF. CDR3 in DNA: TGTGCCAGCAGCTTAGGGCAGTGGGATCAGCCCCAGCATTTT. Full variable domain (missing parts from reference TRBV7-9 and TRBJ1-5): DTGVSQNPRHKITKRGQNVTFRCDPISEHNRLYWYRQTLGQGPEFLTYFQNEAQLEKSRLLSDRFSAERPKGSFSTLEIQRTEQGDSAMYLCASSLGQWDQPQHFGDGTRLSIL.

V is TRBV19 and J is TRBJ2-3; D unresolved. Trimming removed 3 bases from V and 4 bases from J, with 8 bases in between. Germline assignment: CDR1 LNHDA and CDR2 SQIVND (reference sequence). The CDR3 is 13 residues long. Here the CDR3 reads CASSIGGPDTQYF. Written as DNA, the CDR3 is TGTGCCAGTAGTATTGGCGGCCCAGATACGCAGTATTTT.

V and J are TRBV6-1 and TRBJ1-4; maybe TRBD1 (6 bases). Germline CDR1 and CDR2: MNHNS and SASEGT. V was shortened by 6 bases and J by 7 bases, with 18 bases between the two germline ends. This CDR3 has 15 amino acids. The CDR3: CASRTNSLGGEKLFF. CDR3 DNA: TGTGCCAGCAGGACCAACTCGTTAGGGGGTGAAAAACTGTTTTTT.

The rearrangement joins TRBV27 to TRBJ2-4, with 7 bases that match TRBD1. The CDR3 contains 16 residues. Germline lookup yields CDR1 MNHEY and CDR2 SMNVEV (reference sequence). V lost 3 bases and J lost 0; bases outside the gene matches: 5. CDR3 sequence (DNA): TGTGCCAGCAGTTTCGGGCAGGGGGTAGCCAAAAACATTCAGTACTTC. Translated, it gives CASSFGQGVAKNIQYF.